This TCR beta chain originates from a study of technical replicates of blood from a few donors. The table came from immunoSEQ multiplex PCR; TCRdb's copy has only in-frame clones and leaves some out. This table has 70,000 to 95,000 clones, more than 85% appearing once. The CDR3 contains 15 residues. From germline, CDR1 is LNHDA and CDR2 SQIVND (reference sequence). V was cut by 3 bases and J by 2 bases, with 13 bases left in between. Material for sequencing was T cells isolated from PBMCs. The chain recombines TRBV19 with TRBJ1-2; no definite D call. This TCR derives from a human donor in good health. The CDR3 region has the DNA TGTGCCAGTAGTATTTTTCGTGGAGGGAACTATGGCTACACCTTC. Its protein is CASSIFRGGNYGYTF.